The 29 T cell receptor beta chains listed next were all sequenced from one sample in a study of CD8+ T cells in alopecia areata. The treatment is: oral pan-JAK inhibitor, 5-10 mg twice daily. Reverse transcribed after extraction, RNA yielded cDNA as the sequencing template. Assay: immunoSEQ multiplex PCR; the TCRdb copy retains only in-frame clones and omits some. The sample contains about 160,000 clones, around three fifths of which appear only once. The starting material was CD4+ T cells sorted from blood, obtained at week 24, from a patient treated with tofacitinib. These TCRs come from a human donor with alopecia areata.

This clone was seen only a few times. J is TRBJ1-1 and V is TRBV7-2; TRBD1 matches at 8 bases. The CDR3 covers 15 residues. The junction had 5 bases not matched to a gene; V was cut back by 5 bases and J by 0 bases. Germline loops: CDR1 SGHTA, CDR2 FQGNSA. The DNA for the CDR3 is TGTGCCAGCAGCCTCGGACAGGGCATGAACACTGAAGCTTTCTTT. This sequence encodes CASSLGQGMNTEAFF.

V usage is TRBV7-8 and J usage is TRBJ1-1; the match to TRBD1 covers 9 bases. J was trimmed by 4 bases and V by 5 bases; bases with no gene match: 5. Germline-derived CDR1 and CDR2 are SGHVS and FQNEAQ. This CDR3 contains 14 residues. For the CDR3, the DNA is TGTGCCAGCAGCCTAACGACAGGGGGCACTGAAGCTTTCTTT. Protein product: CASSLTTGGTEAFF.

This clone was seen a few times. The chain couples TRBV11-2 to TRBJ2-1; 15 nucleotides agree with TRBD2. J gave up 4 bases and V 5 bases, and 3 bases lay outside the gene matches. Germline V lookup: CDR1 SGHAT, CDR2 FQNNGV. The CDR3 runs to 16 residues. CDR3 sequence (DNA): TGTGCCAGCAGCCCGGGGACTAGCGGGAGGTACAATGAGCAGTTCTTC. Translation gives CASSPGTSGRYNEQFF.

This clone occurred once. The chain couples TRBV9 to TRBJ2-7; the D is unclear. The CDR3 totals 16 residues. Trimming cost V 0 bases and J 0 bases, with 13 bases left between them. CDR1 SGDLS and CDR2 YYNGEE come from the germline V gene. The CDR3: CASSVDRGRGSYEQYF. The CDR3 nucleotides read TGTGCCAGCAGCGTAGATCGTGGACGAGGCTCCTACGAGCAGTACTTC. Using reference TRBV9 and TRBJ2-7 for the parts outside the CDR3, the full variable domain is DSGVTQTPKHLITATGQRVTLRCSPRSGDLSVYWYQQSLDQGLQFLIQYYNGEERAKGNILERFSAQQFPDLHSELNLSSLELGDSALYFCASSVDRGRGSYEQYFGPGTRLTVT.

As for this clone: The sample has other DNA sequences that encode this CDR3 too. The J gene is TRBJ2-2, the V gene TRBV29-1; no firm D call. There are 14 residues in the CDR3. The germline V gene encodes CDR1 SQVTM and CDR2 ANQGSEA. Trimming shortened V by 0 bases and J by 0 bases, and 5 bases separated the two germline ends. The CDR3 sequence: CSVEEGSNTGELFF. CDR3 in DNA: TGCAGCGTTGAAGAGGGTTCGAACACCGGGGAGCTGTTTTTT.

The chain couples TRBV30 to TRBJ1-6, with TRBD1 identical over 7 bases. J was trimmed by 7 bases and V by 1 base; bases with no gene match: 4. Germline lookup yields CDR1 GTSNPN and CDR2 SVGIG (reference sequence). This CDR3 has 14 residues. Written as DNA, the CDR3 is TGTGCCTGGAGTGCTGACAGGGCAAATTCACCCCTCCACTTT. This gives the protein CAWSADRANSPLHF.

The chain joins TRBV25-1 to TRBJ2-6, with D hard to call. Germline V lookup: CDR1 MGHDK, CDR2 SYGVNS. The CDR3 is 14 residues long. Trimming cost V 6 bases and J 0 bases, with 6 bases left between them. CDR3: CASRESSGANVLTF. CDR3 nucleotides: TGTGCCAGCAGGGAGAGCTCTGGGGCCAACGTCCTGACTTTC.

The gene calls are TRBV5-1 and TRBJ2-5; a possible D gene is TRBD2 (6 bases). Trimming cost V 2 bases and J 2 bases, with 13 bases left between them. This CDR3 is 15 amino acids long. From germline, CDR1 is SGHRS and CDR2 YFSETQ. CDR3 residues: CASSLTAGRQETQYF. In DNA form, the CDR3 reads TGCGCCAGCAGCTTAACGGCGGGGCGTCAAGAGACCCAGTACTTC.

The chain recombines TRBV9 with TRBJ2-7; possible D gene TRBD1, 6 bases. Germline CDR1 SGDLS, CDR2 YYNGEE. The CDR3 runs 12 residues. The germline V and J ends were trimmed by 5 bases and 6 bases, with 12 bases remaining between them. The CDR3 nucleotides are TGTGCCAGCAGTCGGGACACCTCCGAGCAGTACTTC. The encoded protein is CASSRDTSEQYF.

DNA of the CDR3: TGTGCCAGCCGGAATTCTGGTGATGAAGCTTTCTTT. Translated, it gives CASRNSGDEAFF. This chain connects TRBV19 to TRBJ1-1; no reliable D call. CDR1 LNHDA and CDR2 SQIVND come from the germline V gene (reference sequence). The CDR3 extends over 12 amino acids. The V end lost 9 bases, the J end lost 7 bases, and 15 bases lay between the germline ends.

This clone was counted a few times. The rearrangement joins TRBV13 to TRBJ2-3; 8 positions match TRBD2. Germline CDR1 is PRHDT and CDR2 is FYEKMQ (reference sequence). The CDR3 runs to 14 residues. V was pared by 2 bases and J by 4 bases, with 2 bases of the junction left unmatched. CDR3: CASSLTGGSDTQYF. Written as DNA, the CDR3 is TGTGCCAGCAGCTTAACGGGGGGGTCAGATACGCAGTATTTT.

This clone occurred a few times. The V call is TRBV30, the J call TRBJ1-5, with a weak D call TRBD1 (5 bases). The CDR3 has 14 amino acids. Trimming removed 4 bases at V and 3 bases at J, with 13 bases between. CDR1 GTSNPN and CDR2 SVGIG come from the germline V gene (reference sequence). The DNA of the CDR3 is TGTGCCTGGAAGGGAGGGACCTCCAATCAGCCCCAGCATTTT. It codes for CAWKGGTSNQPQHF.

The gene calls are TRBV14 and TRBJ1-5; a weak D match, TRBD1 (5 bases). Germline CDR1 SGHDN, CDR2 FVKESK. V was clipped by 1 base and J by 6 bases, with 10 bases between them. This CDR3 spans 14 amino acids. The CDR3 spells CASSQGQPGQPQHF. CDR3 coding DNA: TGTGCCAGCAGCCAAGGACAGCCCGGTCAGCCCCAGCATTTT.

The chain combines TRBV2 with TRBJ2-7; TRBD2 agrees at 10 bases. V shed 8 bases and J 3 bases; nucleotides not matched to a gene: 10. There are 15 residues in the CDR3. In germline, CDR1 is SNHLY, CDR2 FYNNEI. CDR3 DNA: TGTGCCAGCGACCCTCCGGGACTAGCGCGCTACGAGCAGTACTTC. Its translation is CASDPPGLARYEQYF.

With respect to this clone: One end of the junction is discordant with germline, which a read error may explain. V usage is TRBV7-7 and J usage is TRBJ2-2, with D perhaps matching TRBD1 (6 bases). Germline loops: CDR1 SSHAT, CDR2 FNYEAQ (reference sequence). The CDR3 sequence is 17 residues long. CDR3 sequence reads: CASSLDAGGAGTGELFF. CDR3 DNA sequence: TGTGCTAGCAGCTTAGATGCTGGGGGCGCGGGCACCGGGGAGCTGTTTTTT.

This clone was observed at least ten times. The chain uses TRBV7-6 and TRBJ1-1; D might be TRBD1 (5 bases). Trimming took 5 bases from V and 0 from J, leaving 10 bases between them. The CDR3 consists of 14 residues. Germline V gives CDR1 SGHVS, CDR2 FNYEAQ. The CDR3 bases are TGTGCCAGCAGCCCGGGACCTTTGAACACTGAAGCTTTCTTT. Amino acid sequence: CASSPGPLNTEAFF.

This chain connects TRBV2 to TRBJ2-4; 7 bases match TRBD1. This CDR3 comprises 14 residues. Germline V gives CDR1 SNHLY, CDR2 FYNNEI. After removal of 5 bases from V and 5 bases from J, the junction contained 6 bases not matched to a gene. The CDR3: CASSPRQGQNIQYF. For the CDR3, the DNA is TGTGCCAGCAGTCCGCGACAGGGCCAAAACATTCAGTACTTC. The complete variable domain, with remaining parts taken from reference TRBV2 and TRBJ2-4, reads EPEVTQTPSHQVTQMGQEVILRCVPISNHLYFYWYRQILGQKVEFLVSFYNNEISEKSEIFDDQFSVERPDGSNFTLKIRSTKLEDSAMYFCASSPRQGQNIQYFGAGTRLSVL.

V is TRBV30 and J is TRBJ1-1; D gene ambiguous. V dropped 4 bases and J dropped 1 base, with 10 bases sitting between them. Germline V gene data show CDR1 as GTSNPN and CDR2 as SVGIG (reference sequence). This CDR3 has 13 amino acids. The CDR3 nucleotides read TGTGCCTGGAACTCATTCAGGAACACTGAAGCTTTCTTT. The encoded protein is CAWNSFRNTEAFF.

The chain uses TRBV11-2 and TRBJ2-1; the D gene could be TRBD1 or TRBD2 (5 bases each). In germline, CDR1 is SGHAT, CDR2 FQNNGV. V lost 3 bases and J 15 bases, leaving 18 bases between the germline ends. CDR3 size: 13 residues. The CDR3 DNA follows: TGTGCCAGCAGCTTTGACAGAGACTATACAACGTTCTTC. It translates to CASSFDRDYTTFF.

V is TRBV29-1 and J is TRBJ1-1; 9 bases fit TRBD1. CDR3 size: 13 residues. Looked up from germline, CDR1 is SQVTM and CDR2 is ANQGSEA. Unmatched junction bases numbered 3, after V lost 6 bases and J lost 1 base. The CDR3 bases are TGCAGCGTCCAGACAGGGGGGAACACTGAAGCTTTCTTT. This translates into CSVQTGGNTEAFF.

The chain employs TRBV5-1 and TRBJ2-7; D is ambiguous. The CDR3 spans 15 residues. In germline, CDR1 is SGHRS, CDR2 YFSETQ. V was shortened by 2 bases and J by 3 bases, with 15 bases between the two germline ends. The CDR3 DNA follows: TGCGCCAGCAGCTTAGGCGCGACCCTGGACTACGAGCAGTACTTC. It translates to CASSLGATLDYEQYF.

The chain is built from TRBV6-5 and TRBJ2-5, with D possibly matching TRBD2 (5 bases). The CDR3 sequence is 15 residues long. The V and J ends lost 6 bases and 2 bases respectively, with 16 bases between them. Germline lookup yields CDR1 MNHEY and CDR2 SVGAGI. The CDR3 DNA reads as TGTGCCAGCAGATCGTATGAGCGGAAGCAAGAGACCCAGTACTTC. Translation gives CASRSYERKQETQYF.

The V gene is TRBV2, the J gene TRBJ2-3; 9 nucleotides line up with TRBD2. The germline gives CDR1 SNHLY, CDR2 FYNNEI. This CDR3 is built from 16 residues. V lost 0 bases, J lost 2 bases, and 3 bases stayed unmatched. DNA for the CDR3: TGTGCCAGCAGTGAAGCCCTAGCGGGGATCACAGATACGCAGTATTTT. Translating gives CASSEALAGITDTQYF.

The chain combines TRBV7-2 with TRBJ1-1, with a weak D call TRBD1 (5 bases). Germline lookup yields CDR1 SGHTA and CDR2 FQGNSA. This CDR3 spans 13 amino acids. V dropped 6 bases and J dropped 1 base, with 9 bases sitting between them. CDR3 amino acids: CASRFQGNTEAFF. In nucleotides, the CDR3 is TGTGCCAGCAGATTCCAGGGGAACACTGAAGCTTTCTTT. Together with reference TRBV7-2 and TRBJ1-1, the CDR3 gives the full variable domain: GAGVSQSPSNKVTEKGKDVELRCDPISGHTALYWYRQSLGQGLEFLIYFQGNSAPDKSGLPSDRFSAERTGGSVSTLTIQRTQQEDSAVYLCASRFQGNTEAFFGQGTRLTVV.

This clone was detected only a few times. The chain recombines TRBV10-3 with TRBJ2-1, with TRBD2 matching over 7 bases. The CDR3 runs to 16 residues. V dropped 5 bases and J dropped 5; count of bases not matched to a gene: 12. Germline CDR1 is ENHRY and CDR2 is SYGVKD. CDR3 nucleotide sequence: TGTGCCATCAGTCCGACTAGCTTACTCAGGAACAATGAGCAGTTCTTC. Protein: CAISPTSLLRNNEQFF.

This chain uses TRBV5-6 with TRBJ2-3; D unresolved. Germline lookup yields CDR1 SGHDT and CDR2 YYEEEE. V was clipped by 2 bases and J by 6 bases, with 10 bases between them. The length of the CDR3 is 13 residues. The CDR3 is CASSFPLRDTQYF. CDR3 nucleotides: TGTGCCAGCAGCTTTCCACTTAGGGATACGCAGTATTTT.

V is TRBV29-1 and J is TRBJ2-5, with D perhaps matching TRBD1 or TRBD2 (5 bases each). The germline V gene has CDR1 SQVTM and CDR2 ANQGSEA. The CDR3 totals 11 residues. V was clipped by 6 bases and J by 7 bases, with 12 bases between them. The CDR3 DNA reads TGCAGCGTCCTACCTGGGGGGACCCAGTACTTC. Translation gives CSVLPGGTQYF.

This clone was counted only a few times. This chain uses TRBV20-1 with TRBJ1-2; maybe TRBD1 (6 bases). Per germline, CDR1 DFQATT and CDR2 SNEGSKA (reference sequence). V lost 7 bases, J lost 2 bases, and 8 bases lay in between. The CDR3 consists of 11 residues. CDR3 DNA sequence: TGCAGTGTACAGGGCAACTATGGCTACACCTTC. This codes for CSVQGNYGYTF.

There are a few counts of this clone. In DNA form, the CDR3 reads TGTGCCAGCAGCATTCTCCAAGGGTGGAGTTTGGGCTACGAGCAGTACTTC. This translates into CASSILQGWSLGYEQYF. V gene TRBV13 combines with J gene TRBJ2-7; D not resolved. The CDR3 is made up of 17 amino acids. Trimming removed 5 bases at V and 3 bases at J, with 23 bases between. CDR1 is PRHDT and CDR2 is FYEKMQ in the germline V gene (reference sequence).